This is a list of T cell receptor beta chains from one sample in a study of graft-versus-host responses after intestinal transplantation. Only in-frame clones appear in the TCRdb table, and some are missing; sequencing was by immunoSEQ multiplex PCR. The table shows about 61,000 clones, with approximately 94% occurring only once. These TCRs are of unknown antigen specificity. Sequenced here: unstimulated CD4+ T cells sorted from spleen or lymph node cells, sampled before transplant. These receptors were taken from a human donor who was the organ donor for an intestinal transplant. CDR3s include the opening cysteine and the closing phenylalanine or tryptophan. A D gene is named only where the DNA matches it firmly. A clone size is listed for some rows: how often the clone was seen (once, few, many), or a class if it is expanded.

V	J	size	D	DNA	CDR3
TRBV10-3	TRBJ2-2	-	TRBD2	TGTGCCGTACGGTCACTAGCGGGGGGGAAGAACACCGGGGAGCTGTTTTTT	CAVRSLAGGKNTGELFF
TRBV5-1	TRBJ2-1	-	-	TGCGCCAGCAGCTTGTTGGGCAGCTCCTACAATGAGCAGTTCTTC	CASSLLGSSYNEQFF
TRBV6-7	TRBJ1-4	-	-	TGTGCCAGCAGGGTCGGGATTGGGAAACTGTTTTTT	CASRVGIGKLFF
TRBV4-2	TRBJ2-2	-	TRBD2	TGTGCCAGCAGCCGCGAGGGAGGGACCGGGGAGCTGTTTTTT	CASSREGGTGELFF
TRBV25-1	TRBJ2-7	once	-	TGTGCCAGCAGTCCGGATGTCCACGAGCAGTACTTC	CASSPDVHEQYF
TRBV4-2	TRBJ2-7	-	-	TGTGCCAGCAGCCAAAAAGGGACATTCGTAGGCGACGAGCAGTACTTC	CASSQKGTFVGDEQYF
TRBV30	TRBJ2-3	-	-	TGTGCCTGGAGTGTACGTCTGGGAATGGATACGCAGTATTTT	CAWSVRLGMDTQYF
TRBV15	TRBJ1-3	-	-	TGTGCCACCAGCAGAGATGGGACGAGGGGGGGAAACACCATATATTTT	CATSRDGTRGGNTIYF
TRBV6-1	TRBJ1-5	-	TRBD1	TGTGCCAGCAAAGTCACAGGGGTCCAGCCCCAGCATTTT	CASKVTGVQPQHF
TRBV30	TRBJ1-5	-	-	TGTGCCTGGAGTTCTGCGGTTTATCAGCCCCAGCATTTT	CAWSSAVYQPQHF
TRBV7-8	TRBJ1-5	-	-	TGTGCCAGCAGCTTGCAGGACGGGCAGCCCCAGCATTTT	CASSLQDGQPQHF
TRBV9	TRBJ2-7	few	-	TGTGCCAGCAGCCCAAGGTGGGGGGCTGGGGCCTACGAGCAGTACTTC	CASSPRWGAGAYEQYF
TRBV4-1	TRBJ1-1	-	TRBD1	TGCGCCAGCAGGTCGCCGGGACAGCTCACTGAAGCTTTCTTT	CASRSPGQLTEAFF
TRBV19	TRBJ2-7	-	TRBD2	TGTGCCAGCAGAAAACAGACTAGCGGGAAGTACGAGCAGTACTTC	CASRKQTSGKYEQYF
TRBV11-1	TRBJ2-5	-	-	TGTGCCAGCAGCAGCCGCGGCCCCTTCGGCGCGAAGACCCAGTACTTC	CASSSRGPFGAKTQYF
TRBV19	TRBJ1-2	-	-	TGTGCCAGTAGTATACAGGACTATGGCTACACCTTC	CASSIQDYGYTF
TRBV7-2	TRBJ2-3	-	TRBD2	TGTGCCAGCAGCTCCGAATCCGGGACTAGCGGGGGGGCCTATATGAAGTATTTT	CASSSESGTSGGAYMKYF
TRBV7-3	TRBJ1-1	-	-	TGTGCCAGCAGCTTAAGGGGGCACACTGAAGCTTTCTTT	CASSLRGHTEAFF
TRBV12-5	TRBJ2-3	-	TRBD2	TGTGCTAGTGGTTTGGTACTAGCGGGGGGGCCAGATACGCAGTATTTT	CASGLVLAGGPDTQYF
TRBV4-2	TRBJ2-6	-	-	TGTGCCAGCAGCCAGGACCGTTACTCTGGGGCCAACGTCCTGACTTTC	CASSQDRYSGANVLTF
TRBV4-2	TRBJ2-1	-	TRBD2	TGTGCCAGCAGCCAAGGACTAGCGGCCTACAATGAGCAGTTCTTC	CASSQGLAAYNEQFF
TRBV7-2	TRBJ1-1	-	-	TGTGCCAGCAGCCGACAGGAGAACACTGAAGCTTTCTTT	CASSRQENTEAFF
TRBV11-1	TRBJ2-2	-	-	TGTGCCAGCAGCTTAGTTCCGGGCCCCGCGAACACCGGGGAGCTGTTTTTT	CASSLVPGPANTGELFF
TRBV5-1	TRBJ1-4	-	TRBD1	TGCGCCAGCAGCTTGGAAGGGGGCAGGGGCGAAAAACTGTTTTTT	CASSLEGGRGEKLFF
TRBV4-3	TRBJ2-2	-	-	TGCGCCAGCAGCCAAGGACAAAGGACCGGGGAGCTGTTTTTT	CASSQGQRTGELFF
TRBV9	TRBJ2-7	-	-	TGTGCCAGCAGCGTAGATTACGGATCCTACGAGCAGTACTTC	CASSVDYGSYEQYF
TRBV2	TRBJ1-2	-	-	TGTGCCAGCATTCGGGGTTTTAACTATGGCTACACCTTC	CASIRGFNYGYTF
TRBV7-6	TRBJ1-2	-	-	TGTGCCAGCAGCTTAGTCCCCGGAGACAGATACGCCTACACCTTC	CASSLVPGDRYAYTF